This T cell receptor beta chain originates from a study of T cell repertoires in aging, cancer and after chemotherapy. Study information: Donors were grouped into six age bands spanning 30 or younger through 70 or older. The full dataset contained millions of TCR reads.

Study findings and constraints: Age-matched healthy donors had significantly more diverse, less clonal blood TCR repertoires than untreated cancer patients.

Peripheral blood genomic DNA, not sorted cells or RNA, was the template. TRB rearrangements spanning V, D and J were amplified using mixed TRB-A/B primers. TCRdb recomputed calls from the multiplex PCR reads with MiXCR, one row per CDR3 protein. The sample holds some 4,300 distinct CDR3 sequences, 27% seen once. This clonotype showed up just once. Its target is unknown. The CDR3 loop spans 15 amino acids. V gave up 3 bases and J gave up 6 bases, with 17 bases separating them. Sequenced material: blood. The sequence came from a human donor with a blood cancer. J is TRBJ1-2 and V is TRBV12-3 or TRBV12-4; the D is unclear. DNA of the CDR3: TGTGCCAGCAGTTTTGCGCCACCCCGAGGCGATGGCTACACCTTC. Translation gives CASSFAPPRGDGYTF.